This TCR beta chain comes out of a study of blood T cells in healthy people across ages. Study context: Through template switching, about one barcoded beta molecule was captured per two T cells, as measured in model experiments.

Staff drew around 10 milliliters of peripheral blood from each donor. They isolated at least 6.5 million PBMCs from each sample. A second PCR, run for 7 to 11 cycles, used a sample-barcoded 5' primer plus a J-beta primer mix. TCRdb fed the 5' RACE reads into MiXCR, producing one record per CDR3 protein. There are some 370,000 distinct CDR3 sequences in the sample; about half occur only once, and over 40% lies in the top ten. In its sample, this clonotype was seen a few times. CDR1 is SNHLY, CDR2 FYNNEI, per germline. The CDR3 contains 15 residues. The V end lost 0 bases, the J end lost 0 bases, and 9 bases lay between the germline ends.

This sequence was found in a man aged 55 to 70 in good health. Specimen: blood. This chain joins TRBV2 and TRBJ2-7, with D uncertain. CDR3 loop: CASSEALVGSYEQYF. CDR3 sequence (DNA): TGTGCCAGCAGTGAAGCGCTTGTCGGCTCCTACGAGCAGTACTTC.